This record looks at one T cell receptor (beta chain) sequence and its context. Its antigen is as yet unknown. A single record per CDR3 protein comes from TCRdb applying MiXCR to the 5' RACE reads. The table lists roughly 770,000 distinct CDR3 sequences, about 18% of them singletons. V shed 7 bases and J shed 6 bases, with 9 bases lying between them. CDR3 length: 11 amino acids. This sample was taken from a study of identical twins. Study-level points and caveats: Zero-insertion analyses could be partly confounded by invariant MAIT and iNKT cells.

These data also formed part of another study, on T cells expressing NK-cell markers.

The rearrangement joins TRBV12-3 or TRBV12-4 to TRBJ2-5; D is ambiguous. The sequencing sample was made of PBMCs. The TCR comes from a young woman in good health. The chain's CDR3 is CASTVGKTQYF. The DNA for the CDR3 is TGTGCCAGCACGGTGGGCAAGACCCAGTACTTC.